These 8 T cell receptor beta chains were sequenced from one sample in a study of post-analysis software for immune sequencing data. The antigens these receptors bind are not known. Built from TCR beta cDNA, the libraries had unique molecular identifiers in them. TCRdb reprocessed the PCR reads via MiXCR and lists one record per CDR3 protein. The sample includes 500,000 to 600,000 distinct CDR3 sequences, about 40% of them seen just once. Study-wide results and limits: Patients used roughly five TRBV segments, including TRBV5-6, TRBV5-1 and TRBV20-1, more often than controls.

The sequencing sample was made of blood. The source is a girl aged 10-17 years with multiple sclerosis.

Only a few counts were recorded for this clonotype. The rearrangement uses TRBV27 and TRBJ1-5; D is undetermined. Germline V gives CDR1 MNHEY, CDR2 SMNVEV (reference sequence). This CDR3 spans 16 amino acids. V was shortened by 3 bases and J by 1 base, with 13 bases between the two germline ends. CDR3 loop: CASSLKATRSNQPQHF. DNA for the CDR3: TGTGCCAGCAGTTTGAAAGCAACGCGGAGCAATCAGCCCCAGCATTTT.

The V and J genes are TRBV20-1 and TRBJ2-7; a possible D gene is TRBD2 (7 bases). From germline, CDR1 is DFQATT and CDR2 SNEGSKA (reference sequence). V gave up 7 bases and J gave up 3 bases, with 16 bases separating them. The CDR3 extends over 13 amino acids. CDR3 sequence: CSVSGRGLYEQYF. Written as DNA, the CDR3 is TGCAGTGTGAGTGGGCGGGGGCTCTACGAGCAGTACTTC.

For this clonotype: The germline gene is not matched at one end of the junction; a read error may be the cause. The chain combines TRBV7-2 with TRBJ2-3, with 10 nucleotides matching TRBD2. Germline values: CDR1 SGHTA, CDR2 FQGNSA. The CDR3 has 13 residues. CDR3 in DNA: TGCCATAGCGGGGGGAGTAGCACAGATACGCAGTATTTT. It codes for CHSGGSSTDTQYF.

This clonotype was counted a few times. The J gene is TRBJ2-5, the V gene TRBV5-1; 8 bases match TRBD1. The J call may not be correct, given that the DNA end is closer to TRBJ2-7. Per germline, CDR1 SGHRS and CDR2 YFSETQ. The CDR3 consists of 13 residues. The CDR3 DNA reads TGCGCCAGCAGCTTCGCAGGGGGCGCCGAGCAGTACTTC. Translated: CASSFAGGAEQYF.

J is TRBJ2-5 and V is TRBV11-2; 10 bases line up with TRBD1. From germline, CDR1 is SGHAT and CDR2 FQNNGV. The CDR3 extends over 15 amino acids. Losses at the gene ends were 5 bases for V and 4 bases for J; bases not matched to a gene: 7. The CDR3 loop is CASSQPTGGGETQYF. CDR3 DNA sequence: TGTGCCAGCAGCCAACCGACAGGGGGCGGAGAGACCCAGTACTTC.

This clonotype was recorded only once. V gene TRBV3-1 combines with J gene TRBJ1-2; tentatively, D is TRBD1 (6 bases). The CDR3 is 13 residues long. The germline V and J ends were trimmed by 3 bases and 5 bases, with 10 bases remaining between them. CDR1 is LGHDT, CDR2 YNNKEL, per germline (reference sequence). CDR3 residues: CASSQRGEYGYTF. The CDR3 region has the DNA TGTGCCAGCAGCCAGAGGGGGGAGTATGGCTACACCTTC. Full variable domain (missing parts from reference TRBV3-1 and TRBJ1-2): DTAVSQTPKYLVTQMGNDKSIKCEQNLGHDTMYWYKQDSKKFLKIMFSYNNKELIINETVPNRFSPKSPDKAHLNLHINSLELGDSAVYFCASSQRGEYGYTFGSGTRLTVV.

This rearrangement joins TRBV12-3 or TRBV12-4 to TRBJ2-7, with D possibly being TRBD1 (5 bases). Deletions cut 3 bases from V and 5 bases from J, with 14 bases between. CDR3 length: 14 residues. The CDR3 reads CASSLVKETDEQYF. The DNA of the CDR3 is TGTGCCAGCAGTTTGGTGAAGGAGACAGACGAGCAGTACTTC.

This clonotype was picked up a small number of times. The chain links TRBV6-1 to TRBJ2-7; TRBD1 aligns across 7 bases. Germline V gene sequence: CDR1 MNHNS, CDR2 SASEGT. J gave up 5 bases and V 5 bases, and 9 bases lay outside the gene matches. CDR3 length: 14 amino acids. For the CDR3, the DNA is TGTGCCAGCAGTTTGGACAGGTCCAGGAACGAGCAGTACTTC. This gives the protein CASSLDRSRNEQYF.